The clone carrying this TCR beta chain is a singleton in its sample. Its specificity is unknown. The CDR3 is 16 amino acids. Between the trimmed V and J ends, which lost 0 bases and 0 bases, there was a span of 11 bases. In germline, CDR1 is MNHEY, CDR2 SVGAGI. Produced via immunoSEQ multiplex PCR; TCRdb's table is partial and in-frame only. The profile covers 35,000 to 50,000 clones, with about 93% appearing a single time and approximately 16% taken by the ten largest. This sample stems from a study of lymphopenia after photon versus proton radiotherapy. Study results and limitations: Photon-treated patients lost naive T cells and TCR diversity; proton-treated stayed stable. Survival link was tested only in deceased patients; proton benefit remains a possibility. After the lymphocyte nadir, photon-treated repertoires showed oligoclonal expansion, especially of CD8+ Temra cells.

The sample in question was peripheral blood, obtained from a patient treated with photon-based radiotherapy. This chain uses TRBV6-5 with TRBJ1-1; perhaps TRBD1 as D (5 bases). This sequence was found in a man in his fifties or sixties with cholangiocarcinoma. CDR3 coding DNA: TGTGCCAGCAGTTACTCGGGGGAAGGAATGAACACTGAAGCTTTCTTT. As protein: CASSYSGEGMNTEAFF.